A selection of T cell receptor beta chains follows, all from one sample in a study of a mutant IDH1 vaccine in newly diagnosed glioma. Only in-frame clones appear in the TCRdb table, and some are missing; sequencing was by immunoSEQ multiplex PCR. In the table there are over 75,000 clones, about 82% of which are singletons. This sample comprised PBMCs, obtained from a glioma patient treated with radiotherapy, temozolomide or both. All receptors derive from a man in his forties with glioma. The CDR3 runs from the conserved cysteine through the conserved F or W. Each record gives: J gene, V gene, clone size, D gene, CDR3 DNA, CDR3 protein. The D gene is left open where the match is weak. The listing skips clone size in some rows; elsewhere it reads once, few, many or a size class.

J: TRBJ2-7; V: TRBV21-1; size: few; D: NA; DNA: TGTGCCAGCAGCACAACCGGGACAGTTGAGCAGTACTTC; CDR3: CASSTTGTVEQYF
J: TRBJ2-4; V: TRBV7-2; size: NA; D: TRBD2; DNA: TGTGCCAGCAGCCTAGGGACGGGGGGACCAGACATTCAGTACTTC; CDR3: CASSLGTGGPDIQYF
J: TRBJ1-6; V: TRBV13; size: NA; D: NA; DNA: TGTGCCAGCAGCTTATCGACAGCCAACGACTATAATTCACCCCTCCACTTT; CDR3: CASSLSTANDYNSPLHF
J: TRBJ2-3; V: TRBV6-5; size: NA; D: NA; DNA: TGTGCCAGCAGTTACGAGGGAGGTGACACAGATACGCAGTATTTT; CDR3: CASSYEGGDTDTQYF
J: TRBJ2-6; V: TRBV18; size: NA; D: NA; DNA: TGTGCCAGCTCACCCTTGGTACAGGGGTTACTAGCCCAGAACTCTGGGGCCAACGTCCTGACTTTC; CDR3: CASSPLVQGLLAQNSGANVLTF
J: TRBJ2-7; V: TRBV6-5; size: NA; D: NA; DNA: TGTGCCAGCAGTTCGGACGGCTCCTACGAGCAGTACTTC; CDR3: CASSSDGSYEQYF
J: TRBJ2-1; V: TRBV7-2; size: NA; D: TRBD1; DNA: TGTGCCAGCAGCTTAGACAGGGGGTCCTACAATGAGCAGTTCTTC; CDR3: CASSLDRGSYNEQFF
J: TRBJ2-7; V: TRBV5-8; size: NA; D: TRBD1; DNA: TGTGCCAGCAGCTCAGGGACAGTGCCCTCCTACGAGCAGTACTTC; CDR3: CASSSGTVPSYEQYF
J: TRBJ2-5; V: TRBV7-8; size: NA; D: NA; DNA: TGTGCCAGCAGCTTACAGGGGGAGACCCAGTACTTC; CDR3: CASSLQGETQYF
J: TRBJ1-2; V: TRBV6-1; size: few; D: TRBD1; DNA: TGTGCCAGCAGTGAAGACCCGGGACAGAGCTATGGCTACACCTTC; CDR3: CASSEDPGQSYGYTF
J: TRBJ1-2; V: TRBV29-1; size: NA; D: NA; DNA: TGCAGCGTTGAAGAAACCGGGCAAGGCTATGGCTACACCTTC; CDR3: CSVEETGQGYGYTF
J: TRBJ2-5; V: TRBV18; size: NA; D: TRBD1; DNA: TGTGCCAGCTCACCGCGACAGGGCCTTCAAGAGACCCAGTACTTC; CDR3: CASSPRQGLQETQYF